The 19 T cell receptor beta chains presented below share a single source sample, sequenced in a study of B cell selection in AIRE deficiency (dated by TCRdb to between 2018 and 2021). Library creation used the immunoSEQ multiplex PCR assay. Sourced from immuneACCESS, this table was stored by TCRdb with only in-frame sequences that have V and J called. A share of the clones is absent; for the studies checked, an unresolved V gene accounts for under half, and the remainder has no known explanation. This sample gives tens of thousands of clones in total; approximately 91% of them show up just once. Approximately 1.5% of the sample rests with the top ten. For sorting, regulatory T cells were defined as CD4+CD25hiCD127low/negative cells. The sample consisted of CD4+CD25+ Tregs sorted from PBMCs. The source is a human donor in good health.

The V and J genes are TRBV7-3 and TRBJ2-1; no reliable D call. Germline-derived CDR1 and CDR2 are SGHTA and FQGTGA. The ends were cut back, 2 bases at V and 4 bases at J, with 9 bases in the middle. The CDR3 is 14 amino acids. The CDR3: CASSLGVQYNEQFF. CDR3 DNA sequence: TGTGCCAGCAGCTTAGGGGTACAGTACAATGAGCAGTTCTTC.

The rearrangement links TRBV29-1 to TRBJ2-3; D might be TRBD2 (5 bases). Per germline, CDR1 SQVTM and CDR2 ANQGSEA. Trimming cost V 4 bases and J 6 bases, with 11 bases left between them. The CDR3 contains 12 residues. This CDR3 is CSVVEGGDTQYF. The CDR3, as DNA: TGCAGCGTTGTAGAGGGCGGTGATACGCAGTATTTT.

The chain has TRBV7-9 and TRBJ1-1; D might be TRBD1 (6 bases). This CDR3 is 18 amino acids long. CDR1 and CDR2 from the germline V gene are SEHNR and FQNEAQ (reference sequence). Trimming took 1 base from V and 2 from J, leaving 20 bases between them. The CDR3 coding sequence is TGTGCCAGCAGCTTAGAGTTATGGGCACAGGGAACCAACACTGAAGCTTTCTTT. This codes for CASSLELWAQGTNTEAFF. Combining the CDR3 with reference TRBV7-9 and TRBJ1-1 gives the whole variable domain DTGVSQNPRHKITKRGQNVTFRCDPISEHNRLYWYRQTLGQGPEFLTYFQNEAQLEKSRLLSDRFSAERPKGSFSTLEIQRTEQGDSAMYLCASSLELWAQGTNTEAFFGQGTRLTVV.

The chain uses TRBV6-5 and TRBJ2-7; 8 bases are a match to TRBD1. The V gene end was trimmed by 10 bases and the J gene end by 4 bases; junction bases not matched to a gene: 6. Germline values: CDR1 MNHEY, CDR2 SVGAGI. This CDR3 spans 12 amino acids. The CDR3 is CATRDRRYEQYF. CDR3 DNA: TGTGCCACCCGGGACAGGAGATACGAGCAGTACTTC.

This sequence joins TRBV5-1 and TRBJ1-2; D possibly corresponds to TRBD1 (5 bases). The CDR3 runs to 15 residues. CDR1 SGHRS and CDR2 YFSETQ come from the germline V gene. Trimming removed 1 base at V and 1 base at J, with 11 bases between. The CDR3 sequence: CASSLTAGFNYGYTF. CDR3 coding DNA: TGCGCCAGCAGCTTGACTGCAGGGTTTAACTATGGCTACACCTTC.

This clone was detected only a few times. This rearrangement joins TRBV5-1 to TRBJ2-5; a possible D gene is TRBD2 (6 bases). Per germline, CDR1 SGHRS and CDR2 YFSETQ. CDR3 length equals 18 residues. V was pared by 0 bases and J by 4 bases, with 22 bases between. DNA of the CDR3: TGCGCCAGCAGCTTGGGCCAATCCGGGACTTTCGTGGGAGAGACCCAGTACTTC. It codes for CASSLGQSGTFVGETQYF.

The CDR3 coding sequence is TGTGCCATCAGTGAGCTCGGGACAGACTTAGCGGGAGGGCCGGTTGGGAATGAGCAGTTCTTC. It is translated as CAISELGTDLAGGPVGNEQFF. The rearrangement joins TRBV10-3 to TRBJ2-1, with TRBD2 matching 11 bases. Germline loops: CDR1 ENHRY, CDR2 SYGVKD. J lost 7 bases, V lost 2 bases, and 22 bases had no gene match. The CDR3 is made up of 21 amino acids.

The CDR3 coding sequence is TGTGCCAGCAGTCCCCGGGACACGGACCCCTACGAGCAGTACTTC. Amino acid sequence: CASSPRDTDPYEQYF. J is TRBJ2-7 and V is TRBV6-5; perhaps TRBD1 as D (6 bases). Germline values: CDR1 MNHEY, CDR2 SVGAGI. V lost 5 bases and J 2 bases, leaving 16 bases between the germline ends. This CDR3 region has 15 residues.

CDR3 region: CASSLGPPLLAKNIQYF. CDR3 sequence (DNA): TGTGCCAGCAGCTTAGGGCCACCCTTGCTAGCCAAAAACATTCAGTACTTC. The V call is TRBV5-8, the J call TRBJ2-4; D is unresolved. The V and J ends lost 2 bases and 0 bases respectively, with 15 bases between them. Germline V gene lookup returns CDR1 SGHTS and CDR2 YDEGEE. This CDR3 has 17 residues.

The chain has TRBV9 and TRBJ2-1; D unclear. V lost 0 bases, J lost 0 bases, and 7 bases lay in between. The CDR3 has 15 amino acids. Germline-derived CDR1 and CDR2 are SGDLS and YYNGEE. CDR3 amino acids: CASSVVPDSYNEQFF. CDR3 bases: TGTGCCAGCAGCGTAGTTCCAGACTCCTACAATGAGCAGTTCTTC.

This chain joins TRBV7-2 and TRBJ2-7; D is possibly TRBD2 (6 bases). V lost 0 bases and J 4 bases, leaving 10 bases between the germline ends. CDR3 size: 14 residues. The germline gives CDR1 SGHTA, CDR2 FQGNSA. CDR3 residues: CASSLASSEYEQYF. The DNA of the CDR3 is TGTGCCAGCAGCTTAGCTTCTAGCGAGTACGAGCAGTACTTC.

This clone has just one count. This rearrangement joins TRBV12-2 to TRBJ2-5. TRBV12-2 is classified as a pseudogene. The CDR3 totals 17 residues. Written as DNA, the CDR3 is TGTGCAAGTCGCTTAGAAAGTACGGGGCCGCAAGGAGAGACCCAGTACTTC. Encoded protein: CASRLESTGPQGETQYF.

V usage is TRBV29-1 and J usage is TRBJ2-3, with D hard to call. V lost 3 bases to trimming and J lost 3 bases, with 4 bases between them. CDR1 is SQVTM, CDR2 ANQGSEA, per germline. The CDR3 totals 11 residues. The CDR3 sequence is CSVDLTDTQYF. For the CDR3, the DNA is TGCAGCGTTGATCTGACAGATACGCAGTATTTT.

The J gene is TRBJ1-4, the V gene TRBV9; no firm D call. The CDR3 has 13 amino acids. Trimming removed 2 bases at V and 8 bases at J, with 10 bases between. Germline V lookup: CDR1 SGDLS, CDR2 YYNGEE. The CDR3 region is CASSVLLGEKLFF. In DNA form, the CDR3 reads TGTGCCAGCAGCGTCCTTCTGGGGGAAAAACTGTTTTTT.

V is TRBV11-3 and J is TRBJ2-3; the match to TRBD1 covers 10 bases. This CDR3 comprises 15 residues. J was trimmed by 1 base and V by 5 bases; bases with no gene match: 3. The germline gives CDR1 SGHNT, CDR2 YENEEA. The CDR3 DNA is TGTGCCAGCAGCGGGGGGACAGGGGGCACAGATACGCAGTATTTT. The encoded protein is CASSGGTGGTDTQYF.

V is TRBV18 and J is TRBJ2-3; unclear D gene. CDR3 size: 16 residues. Germline-derived CDR1 and CDR2 are KGHSH and LQKENI. Trimming left V 3 bases short and J 0 bases short, with 13 bases between. The CDR3 coding sequence is TGTGCCAGCTCACCCCTCTTAGCCGCTAGCACAGATACGCAGTATTTT. Translation: CASSPLLAASTDTQYF.

This rearrangement joins TRBV2 to TRBJ1-4; possible D gene TRBD1, 5 bases. CDR3 length equals 14 residues. The ends were cut back, 6 bases at V and 3 bases at J, with 11 bases in the middle. Germline lookup yields CDR1 SNHLY and CDR2 FYNNEI. CDR3 nucleotide sequence: TGTGCCAGCAGCGCGACAGACTCTAATGAAAAACTGTTTTTT. It translates to CASSATDSNEKLFF.

The chain carries TRBV18 and TRBJ2-5; 10 nucleotides agree with TRBD1. The CDR3 runs to 15 residues. The J segment lost 2 bases and the V segment lost 3 bases, leaving 3 bases of the junction unmatched. Germline V lookup: CDR1 KGHSH, CDR2 LQKENI. CDR3 in DNA: TGTGCCAGCTCACCTTGGACAGGGGGTCAAGAGACCCAGTACTTC. Its translation: CASSPWTGGQETQYF.

The chain uses TRBV7-9 and TRBJ2-7, with 8 bases identical to TRBD2. This CDR3 is 14 amino acids long. Germline V lookup: CDR1 SEHNR, CDR2 FQNEAQ (reference sequence). J lost 2 bases, V lost 3 bases, and 3 bases had no gene match. In nucleotides, the CDR3 is TGTGCCAGCAGCTTTGGCGGGGGGCCCTACGAGCAGTACTTC. This sequence encodes CASSFGGGPYEQYF.